The rows below give T cell receptor beta chains drawn from one sample of a study of T cells after yellow fever vaccination. Using its own MiXCR run on the 5' RACE reads, TCRdb lists one record per CDR3 protein. Counted here are some 240,000 distinct CDR3 sequences, about 5% occurring once; the ten biggest clones make up roughly 3.4%. Source: CD4+ T cells sorted from PBMCs, taken on the day of the yellow fever booster vaccination. These receptors were obtained from a man between 18 and 35 years old who received the YFV17D yellow fever vaccine. Each CDR3 is given with its conserved first and last residue. D genes are given only for firm matches. The size of a clone is reported for some rows only, either as once, few or many, or as a class for expanded clones.

clone_size: .
v_call: TRBV7-9
d_call: .
j_call: TRBJ1-6
cdr3_nt: TGTGCCAGCAGCGGGGTCAATTCACCCCTCCACTTT
cdr3_aa: CASSGVNSPLHF

clone_size: .
v_call: TRBV11-1
d_call: .
j_call: TRBJ2-2
cdr3_nt: TGTGCCAGCAGCTTACGACAGCCGAACACCGGGGAGCTGTTTTTT
cdr3_aa: CASSLRQPNTGELFF

clone_size: .
v_call: TRBV2
d_call: .
j_call: TRBJ2-1
cdr3_nt: TGTGCCAGCGAGAGGGATGGTGAGCAGTTCTTC
cdr3_aa: CASERDGEQFF

clone_size: few
v_call: TRBV6-5
d_call: TRBD1
j_call: TRBJ1-2
cdr3_nt: TGTGCCAGCAGTTTACAGGGGGCTGGATATGGCTACACCTTC
cdr3_aa: CASSLQGAGYGYTF

clone_size: few
v_call: TRBV7-8
d_call: TRBD1
j_call: TRBJ1-4
cdr3_nt: TGTGCCAGCAGCCTCCGGTGGACAGGGCTCGGGGGCGGGGGAAAACTGTTTTTT
cdr3_aa: CASSLRWTGLGGGGKLFF

clone_size: many
v_call: TRBV29-1
d_call: .
j_call: TRBJ1-1
cdr3_nt: TGCAGCGTTGCGGCAGCCTCTATGAACACTGAAGCTTTCTTT
cdr3_aa: CSVAAASMNTEAFF

clone_size: few
v_call: TRBV5-1
d_call: .
j_call: TRBJ2-5
cdr3_nt: TGCGCCAGCAGCTTGTGGGACCCCCCGGGGACCCAGTACTTC
cdr3_aa: CASSLWDPPGTQYF

clone_size: few
v_call: TRBV7-2
d_call: TRBD2
j_call: TRBJ2-1
cdr3_nt: TGTGCCAGCAGCTTCTGGGCTAGCGGATACAATGAGCAGTTCTTC
cdr3_aa: CASSFWASGYNEQFF

clone_size: .
v_call: TRBV5-1
d_call: .
j_call: TRBJ1-2
cdr3_nt: TGCGCCAGCACCCCGGGAGCTAACTATGGCTACACCTTC
cdr3_aa: CASTPGANYGYTF

clone_size: .
v_call: TRBV5-1
d_call: TRBD1
j_call: TRBJ2-7
cdr3_nt: TGCGCCAGCAGCGATCCCGCAGGGGGCTACGAGCAGTACTTC
cdr3_aa: CASSDPAGGYEQYF

clone_size: many
v_call: TRBV6-2/TRBV6-3
d_call: .
j_call: TRBJ2-5
cdr3_nt: TGTGCCAGCCGGACTGACATGGAGACCCAGTACTTC
cdr3_aa: CASRTDMETQYF

clone_size: .
v_call: TRBV18
d_call: .
j_call: TRBJ2-3
cdr3_nt: TGTGCCAGCGCCCAATGGGGGTCTAGCACAGATACGCAGTATTTT
cdr3_aa: CASAQWGSSTDTQYF

clone_size: many
v_call: TRBV10-3
d_call: .
j_call: TRBJ2-7
cdr3_nt: TGTGCCATCAGTCAGCGCCGCTACGAGCAGTACTTC
cdr3_aa: CAISQRRYEQYF

clone_size: few
v_call: TRBV5-1
d_call: TRBD1
j_call: TRBJ2-5
cdr3_nt: TGCGCCAGCAGCGTGGACAGGGGGCAAGAGACCCAGTACTTC
cdr3_aa: CASSVDRGQETQYF

clone_size: .
v_call: TRBV14
d_call: TRBD1
j_call: TRBJ1-4
cdr3_nt: TGTGCCAGCAGCGACAGGGGTAATGAAAAACTGTTTTTT
cdr3_aa: CASSDRGNEKLFF

clone_size: few
v_call: TRBV19
d_call: .
j_call: TRBJ2-4
cdr3_nt: TGTGCCAGTAGTATTCGGATTAAAGCCAAAAACATTCAGTACTTC
cdr3_aa: CASSIRIKAKNIQYF

clone_size: .
v_call: TRBV19
d_call: TRBD1
j_call: TRBJ1-1
cdr3_nt: TGTGCCAGTAGTAACCGTGGGACAGAAGAAGCTTTCTTT
cdr3_aa: CASSNRGTEEAFF

clone_size: many
v_call: TRBV9
d_call: .
j_call: TRBJ2-3
cdr3_nt: TGTGCCAGCTCCTCCTCGGGTAGCGCGACAGATACGCAGTATTTT
cdr3_aa: CASSSSGSATDTQYF

clone_size: many
v_call: TRBV7-9
d_call: .
j_call: TRBJ1-1
cdr3_nt: TGTGCCAGCAGCTTATTATCAGGGGTGTACACTGAAGCTTTCTTT
cdr3_aa: CASSLLSGVYTEAFF

clone_size: many
v_call: TRBV11-1
d_call: TRBD1
j_call: TRBJ2-1
cdr3_nt: TGTGCCAGCAGCCGGGACAGGGGGCGCGATGAGCAGTTCTTC
cdr3_aa: CASSRDRGRDEQFF

clone_size: many
v_call: TRBV7-2
d_call: .
j_call: TRBJ1-6
cdr3_nt: TGTGCCAGCAGCTTAGTAACCCCGCGAAATTCACCCCTCCACTTT
cdr3_aa: CASSLVTPRNSPLHF

clone_size: .
v_call: TRBV7-9
d_call: .
j_call: TRBJ2-7
cdr3_nt: TGTGCCAGCAGCACCGAGGAGGGGGCCTTCTACGAGCAGTACTTC
cdr3_aa: CASSTEEGAFYEQYF